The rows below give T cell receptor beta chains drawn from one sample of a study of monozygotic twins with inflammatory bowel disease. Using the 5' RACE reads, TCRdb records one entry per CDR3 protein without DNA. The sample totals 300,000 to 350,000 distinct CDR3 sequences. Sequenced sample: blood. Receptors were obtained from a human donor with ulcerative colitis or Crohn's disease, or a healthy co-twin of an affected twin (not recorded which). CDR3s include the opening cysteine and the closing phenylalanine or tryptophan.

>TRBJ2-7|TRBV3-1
CASSRRTSGSSYEQYF
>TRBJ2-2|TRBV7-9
CASSWGGPNTGELFF
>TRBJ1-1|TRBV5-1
CASSLTGSSTEAFF
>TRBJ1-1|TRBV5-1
CASSKPRQGNTEAFF
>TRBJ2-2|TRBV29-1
CSVEVAAGELFF
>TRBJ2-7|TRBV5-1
CASSSGQLTYEQYF
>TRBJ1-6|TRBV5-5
CASSLEDRPLHF
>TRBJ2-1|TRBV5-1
CASSLGYPGDNEQFF
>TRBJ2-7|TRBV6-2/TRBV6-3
CASSPGGIPYEQYF
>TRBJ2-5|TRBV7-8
CASSLMFPSQETQYF
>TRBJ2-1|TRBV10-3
CAISESRSSGHNEQFF
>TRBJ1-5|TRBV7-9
CASSSGTGSQPQHF
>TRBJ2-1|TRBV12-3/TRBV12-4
CASSPRGGTRYNEQFF
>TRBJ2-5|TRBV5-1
CASSLDGGTTQYF
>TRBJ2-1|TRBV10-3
CAIRSLVVNEQFF
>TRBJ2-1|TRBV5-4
CASSPGTGLYNEQFF
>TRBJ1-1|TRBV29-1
CVDRENVNTEAFF
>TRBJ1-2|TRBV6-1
CASSDRWDGYTF
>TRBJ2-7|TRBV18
CASSPGTSELYEQYF
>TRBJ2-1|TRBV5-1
CASSLPGGGYNEQFF
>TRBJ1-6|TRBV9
CASSVGVQNNSPLHF
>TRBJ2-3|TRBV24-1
CATQRAAPDTQYF
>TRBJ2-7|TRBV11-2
CASSLVGSGGYYEQYF
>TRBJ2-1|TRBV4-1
CASSQDPGLGYNEQFF
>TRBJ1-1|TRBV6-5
CASSYSSLRTEAFF
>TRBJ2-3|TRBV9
CASSAGRTKSGKLSADTQYF
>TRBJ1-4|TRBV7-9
CASSARTGVFEKLFF
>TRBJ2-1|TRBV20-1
CSARDWTGGQFF
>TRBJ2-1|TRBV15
CATQESGSSYNEQLF
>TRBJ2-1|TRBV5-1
CASSSGPIDEQFF
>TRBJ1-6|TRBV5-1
CASSGQGDSPLHF
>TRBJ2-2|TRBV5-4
CASSFNTGELFF
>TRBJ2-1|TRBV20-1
CSARTADGNEQFF
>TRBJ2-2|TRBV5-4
CASSLGIRSTGELFF
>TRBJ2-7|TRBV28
CASSTLISYEQYF
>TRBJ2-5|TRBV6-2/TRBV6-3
CASSYSMAQYF
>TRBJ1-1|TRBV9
CASSGLGLGTEAFF
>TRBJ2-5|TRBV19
CASSAWDGETQYF
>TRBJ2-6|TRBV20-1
CSATPGTGEFGANVLTF
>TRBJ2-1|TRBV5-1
CASSLRDRQFF